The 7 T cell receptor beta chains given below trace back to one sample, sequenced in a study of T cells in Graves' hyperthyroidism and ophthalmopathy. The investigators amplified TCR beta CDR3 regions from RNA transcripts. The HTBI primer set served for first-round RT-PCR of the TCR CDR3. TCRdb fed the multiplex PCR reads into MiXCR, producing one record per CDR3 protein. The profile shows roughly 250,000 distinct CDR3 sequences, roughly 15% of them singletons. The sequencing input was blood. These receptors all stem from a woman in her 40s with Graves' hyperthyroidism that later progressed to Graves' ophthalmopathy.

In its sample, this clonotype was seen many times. The DNA of the CDR3 is TGCGCCAGCAGCTCGACCTTCAGTCCAGGGACTGAAGCTTTCTTT. Amino acid sequence: CASSSTFSPGTEAFF. The chain links TRBV5-1 to TRBJ1-1, with D perhaps TRBD1 (5 bases). CDR3 length: 15 amino acids. The germline CDR1 and CDR2 sequences are SGHRS and YFSETQ. V gave up 3 bases and J gave up 5 bases, with 17 bases separating them.

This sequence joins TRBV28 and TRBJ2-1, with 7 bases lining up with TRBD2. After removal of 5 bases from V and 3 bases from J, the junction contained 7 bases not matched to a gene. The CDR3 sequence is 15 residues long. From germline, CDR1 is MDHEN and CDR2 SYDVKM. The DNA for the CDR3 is TGTGCCAGCAGTCGCGGACTAGGGGTCTACAATGAGCAGTTCTTC. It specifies CASSRGLGVYNEQFF. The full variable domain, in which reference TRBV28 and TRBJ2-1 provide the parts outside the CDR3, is DVKVTQSSRYLVKRTGEKVFLECVQDMDHENMFWYRQDPGLGLRLIYFSYDVKMKEKGDIPEGYSVSREKKERFSLILESASTNQTSMYLCASSRGLGVYNEQFFGPGTRLTVL.

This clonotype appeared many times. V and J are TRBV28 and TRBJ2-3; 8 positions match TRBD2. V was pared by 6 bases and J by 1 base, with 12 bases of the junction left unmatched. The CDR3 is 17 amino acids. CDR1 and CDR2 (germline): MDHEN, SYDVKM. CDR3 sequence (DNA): TGTGCCAGCAGCATCCCGGGAGGGAGGGGGGGCACAGATACGCAGTATTTT. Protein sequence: CASSIPGGRGGTDTQYF. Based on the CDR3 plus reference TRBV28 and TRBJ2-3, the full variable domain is DVKVTQSSRYLVKRTGEKVFLECVQDMDHENMFWYRQDPGLGLRLIYFSYDVKMKEKGDIPEGYSVSREKKERFSLILESASTNQTSMYLCASSIPGGRGGTDTQYFGPGTRLTVL.

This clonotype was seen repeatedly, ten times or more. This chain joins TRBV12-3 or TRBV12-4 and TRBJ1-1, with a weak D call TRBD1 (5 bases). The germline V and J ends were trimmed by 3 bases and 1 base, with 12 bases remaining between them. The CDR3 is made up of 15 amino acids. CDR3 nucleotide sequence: TGTGCCAGCAGTTTTCGGCGGGGGGGGAACACTGAAGCTTTCTTT. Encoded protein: CASSFRRGGNTEAFF.

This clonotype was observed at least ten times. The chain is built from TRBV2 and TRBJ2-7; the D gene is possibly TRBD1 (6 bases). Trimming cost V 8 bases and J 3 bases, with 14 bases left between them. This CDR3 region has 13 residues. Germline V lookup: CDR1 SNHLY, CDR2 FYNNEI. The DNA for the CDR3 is TGTGCCAGCCACGGGACATTGCTCTACGAGCAGTACTTC. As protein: CASHGTLLYEQYF.

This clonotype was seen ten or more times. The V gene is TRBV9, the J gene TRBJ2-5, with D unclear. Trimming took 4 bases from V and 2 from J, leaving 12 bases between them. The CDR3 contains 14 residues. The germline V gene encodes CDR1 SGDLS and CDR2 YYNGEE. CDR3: CASSSDGLQETQYF. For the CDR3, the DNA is TGTGCCAGCAGCTCTGACGGATTACAAGAGACCCAGTACTTC.

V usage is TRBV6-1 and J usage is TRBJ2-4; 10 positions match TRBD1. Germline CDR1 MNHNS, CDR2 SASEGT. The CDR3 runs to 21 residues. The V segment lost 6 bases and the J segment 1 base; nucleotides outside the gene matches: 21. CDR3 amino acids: CASSSGTGVRPGSMAKNIQYF. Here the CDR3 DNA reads TGTGCCAGCAGCTCCGGGACAGGGGTTAGGCCAGGTTCCATGGCCAAAAACATTCAGTACTTC.